This passage covers 21 T cell receptor beta chains from one sample sequenced in a study of shared clonotypes between healthy human individuals. TCRdb keeps only in-frame clones here, not all; method: immunoSEQ multiplex PCR. The data hold 1.4 million or so clones, with 98% observed a single time. Sequencing was performed on naive CD4+ T cells sorted from blood. Subset in this sample: CD45RA+ positively selected. These receptors were obtained from a man aged 25-40 years in good health.

The chain carries TRBV7-9 and TRBJ2-1; 7 bases line up with TRBD2. This CDR3 region has 17 residues. The germline V gene has CDR1 SEHNR and CDR2 FQNEAQ (reference sequence). Trimming cost V 1 base and J 3 bases; bases outside gene matches: 9. CDR3: CASSLVRGVGDYNEQFF. DNA for the CDR3: TGTGCCAGCAGCTTAGTTCGGGGGGTTGGAGACTACAATGAGCAGTTCTTC.

The chain uses TRBV5-6 and TRBJ1-1; no reliable D call. The CDR3 runs 17 residues. V was clipped by 0 bases and J by 3 bases, with 18 bases between them. CDR1 and CDR2 (germline): SGHDT, YYEEEE. In DNA, the CDR3 is TGTGCCAGCAGCTTGGTGGGAGATGAAATGAGTTACACTGAAGCTTTCTTT. It is translated as CASSLVGDEMSYTEAFF.

The genes are TRBV5-1 and TRBJ2-1; 10 bases fit TRBD2. The CDR3 loop spans 15 amino acids. Trimming removed 3 bases from V and 2 bases from J; junction bases left unmatched: 2. The germline CDR1 and CDR2 sequences are SGHRS and YFSETQ. The CDR3 sequence is CASSWGLATYNEQFF. For the CDR3, the DNA is TGCGCCAGCAGCTGGGGACTAGCGACCTACAATGAGCAGTTCTTC.

This clone has a single count. The gene calls are TRBV27 and TRBJ2-4; 8 bases map to TRBD2. The CDR3 is 15 residues long. After removal of 4 bases from V and 6 bases from J, the junction contained 8 bases not matched to a gene. Germline assignment: CDR1 MNHEY and CDR2 SMNVEV (reference sequence). The CDR3 bases are TGTGCCAGCAGTTCCGCCGGAGCGGGAGTAAACATTCAGTACTTC. Its translation: CASSSAGAGVNIQYF.

This chain links TRBV28 with TRBJ1-2; TRBD1 is a possible D gene (5 bases). Looked up from germline, CDR1 is MDHEN and CDR2 is SYDVKM. The CDR3 length is 13 residues. V lost 7 bases and J 8 bases, leaving 17 bases between the germline ends. The CDR3 nucleotides are TGTGCCAGCACCCTCGGGACCCAAGTGGGCTACACCTTC. Amino acids: CASTLGTQVGYTF.

This clone was picked up one time. DNA for the CDR3: TGTGCCAGCAGTGAAACAACAGGCGGAAACACCATATATTTT. Translation: CASSETTGGNTIYF. This rearrangement joins TRBV2 to TRBJ1-3; D is possibly TRBD1 (5 bases). CDR1 is SNHLY, CDR2 FYNNEI, per germline. The V end lost 2 bases, the J end lost 4 bases, and 9 bases lay between the germline ends. CDR3 length equals 14 residues.

The CDR3 nucleotides are TGTGCCAGCTCAGAAGGGGTTAATGAAAAACTGTTTTTT. This encodes CASSEGVNEKLFF. The chain has TRBV18 and TRBJ1-4; perhaps TRBD1 as D (5 bases). Germline V gene lookup returns CDR1 KGHSH and CDR2 LQKENI. The ends were cut back, 5 bases at V and 4 bases at J, with 8 bases in the middle. The length of the CDR3 is 13 residues.

The chain has TRBV5-1 and TRBJ2-4; 7 positions match TRBD2. Germline V gene sequence: CDR1 SGHRS, CDR2 YFSETQ. V was clipped by 4 bases and J by 5 bases; unmatched bases: 12. The CDR3 consists of 16 residues. CDR3 bases: TGCGCCAGCAGCCTCCAGGGTGGGGGGGATCAAAACATTCAGTACTTC. Protein: CASSLQGGGDQNIQYF.

This chain uses TRBV5-1 with TRBJ2-3, with unresolved D. This CDR3 comprises 15 residues. Germline V gives CDR1 SGHRS, CDR2 YFSETQ. The V and J ends lost 3 bases and 3 bases respectively, with 14 bases between them. The CDR3: CASSSQVDLTDTQYF. DNA of the CDR3: TGCGCCAGCAGCTCCCAGGTGGATTTGACAGATACGCAGTATTTT.

The chain uses TRBV15 and TRBJ2-7; either TRBD1 or TRBD2 may supply D (5 bases each). In germline, CDR1 is LNHNV, CDR2 YYDKDF (reference sequence). The CDR3 runs 15 residues. The V gene lost 1 base and the J gene lost 2 bases, with 12 bases spanning the gap. The CDR3 bases are TGTGCCACCAGCAGAGCTCAGGGACGGACCTACGAGCAGTACTTC. Translating gives CATSRAQGRTYEQYF.

This chain connects TRBV10-3 to TRBJ1-2, with no clear D. Germline CDR1 is ENHRY and CDR2 is SYGVKD. The CDR3 has 13 residues. V lost 4 bases, J lost 8 bases, and 14 bases lay in between. The CDR3, as DNA: TGTGCCATCAGTGGTAGTGATGGTTGGGGCTACACCTTC. It translates to CAISGSDGWGYTF.

The V and J genes are TRBV7-9 and TRBJ2-1; possibly TRBD1 or TRBD2 for D (5 bases each). CDR1 is SEHNR, CDR2 FQNEAQ, per germline (reference sequence). V lost 5 bases, J lost 9 bases, and 14 bases lay in between. CDR3 size: 13 residues. DNA for the CDR3: TGTGCCAGCAGCCGAGATGGGGGAGCTGAGCAGTTCTTC. This translates into CASSRDGGAEQFF. The variable domain in full, with the rest retrieved from reference TRBV7-9 and TRBJ2-1, is DTGVSQNPRHKITKRGQNVTFRCDPISEHNRLYWYRQTLGQGPEFLTYFQNEAQLEKSRLLSDRFSAERPKGSFSTLEIQRTEQGDSAMYLCASSRDGGAEQFFGPGTRLTVL.

To note about this clone: An end of the junction differs from the germline gene, which may be a read error. This chain links TRBV5-4 with TRBJ2-2; D is unresolved. The CDR3 covers 12 residues. CDR1 is SGHNT and CDR2 is YYREEE in the germline V gene (reference sequence). Here the CDR3 DNA reads TGTGCCAGCAGTTTGGTTGACGGGGAGCTGTTTTTT. As protein: CASSLVDGELFF.

The chain joins TRBV6-5 to TRBJ1-5; tentatively, D is TRBD1 (5 bases). Trimming pared 0 bases from V and 6 bases from J, leaving 9 bases between. The CDR3 runs to 14 residues. Germline V gives CDR1 MNHEY, CDR2 SVGAGI. CDR3 in DNA: TGTGCCAGCAGTTACTCCTGGGGGAGTCAGCCCCAGCATTTT. Translated, it gives CASSYSWGSQPQHF.

The chain is built from TRBV5-6 and TRBJ1-1; D is undetermined. V lost 2 bases, J lost 5 bases, and 16 bases lay in between. This CDR3 comprises 15 residues. Germline CDR1 is SGHDT and CDR2 is YYEEEE. Here the CDR3 reads CASSFGGPLWTEAFF. The CDR3 DNA sequence: TGTGCCAGCAGCTTTGGAGGGCCTCTTTGGACTGAAGCTTTCTTT.

As for this clone: This sample includes further DNA sequences coding for the same CDR3. The rearrangement joins TRBV6-6 to TRBJ1-1; D gene unclear. The CDR3 extends over 13 amino acids. V gave up 0 bases and J gave up 1 base, with 3 bases separating them. Germline loops: CDR1 MNHNY, CDR2 SVGAGI (reference sequence). This chain's CDR3 is CASSYSRNTEAFF. CDR3 bases: TGTGCCAGCAGTTACTCGCGGAACACTGAAGCTTTCTTT.

The chain employs TRBV7-9 and TRBJ2-1; TRBD1 matches at 8 bases. V was clipped by 2 bases and J by 0 bases; unmatched bases: 6. Germline V lookup: CDR1 SEHNR, CDR2 FQNEAQ (reference sequence). This CDR3 contains 17 residues. The CDR3, as DNA: TGTGCCAGCAGCTTACCGGGACAGGCAAGCTCCTACAATGAGCAGTTCTTC. Translated, it gives CASSLPGQASSYNEQFF. The full variable domain, with the rest looked up from reference TRBV7-9 and TRBJ2-1, is DTGVSQNPRHKITKRGQNVTFRCDPISEHNRLYWYRQTLGQGPEFLTYFQNEAQLEKSRLLSDRFSAERPKGSFSTLEIQRTEQGDSAMYLCASSLPGQASSYNEQFFGPGTRLTVL.

This chain uses TRBV7-9 with TRBJ2-1, with D possibly matching TRBD1 (6 bases). V lost 0 bases to trimming and J lost 0 bases, with 12 bases between them. Per the germline V gene, CDR1 is SEHNR and CDR2 is FQNEAQ (reference sequence). CDR3 size: 17 residues. CDR3 loop: CASSLAGAASSYNEQFF. Here the CDR3 DNA reads TGTGCCAGCAGCTTAGCGGGGGCAGCAAGCTCCTACAATGAGCAGTTCTTC.

This chain uses TRBV2 with TRBJ2-5; a weak D match, TRBD2 (6 bases). V was cut by 10 bases and J by 2 bases, with 20 bases left in between. Germline lookup yields CDR1 SNHLY and CDR2 FYNNEI. This CDR3 has 15 amino acids. CDR3 nucleotides: TGTGCCAACAAGGGCGGGACTGCCTCTCAAGAGACCCAGTACTTC. This translates into CANKGGTASQETQYF.

Comment on this clone: Other DNA sequences in this specimen translate into the identical CDR3. The rearrangement uses TRBV6-1 and TRBJ2-7, with 7 bases fitting TRBD1. The CDR3 has 13 amino acids. V lost 6 bases, J lost 1 base, and 3 bases stayed unmatched. Per the germline V gene, CDR1 is MNHNS and CDR2 is SASEGT. This chain's CDR3 is CASRRQGSYEQYF. Here the CDR3 DNA reads TGTGCCAGCAGAAGACAGGGTTCCTACGAGCAGTACTTC.

This clone was seen just once. The chain employs TRBV13 and TRBJ2-7; TRBD1 aligns across 8 bases. V gave up 5 bases and J gave up 3 bases; unmatched junction bases: 6. CDR1 and CDR2 from the germline V gene are PRHDT and FYEKMQ (reference sequence). The CDR3 sequence is 14 residues long. The CDR3 loop reads CASSTGQGLYEQYF. The DNA for the CDR3 is TGTGCCAGCAGCACTGGACAGGGCCTCTACGAGCAGTACTTC.